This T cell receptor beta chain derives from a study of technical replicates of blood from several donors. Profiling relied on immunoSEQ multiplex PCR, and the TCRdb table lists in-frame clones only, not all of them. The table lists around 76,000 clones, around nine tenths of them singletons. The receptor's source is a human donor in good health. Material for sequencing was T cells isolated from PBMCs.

CDR3: CASSLEDRVRLFF. DNA of the CDR3: TGCGCCAGCAGCTTGGAAGACAGGGTCCGACTGTTTTTT. The rearrangement links TRBV5-1 to TRBJ1-4; TRBD1 aligns across 7 bases. The V segment lost 0 bases and the J segment 13 bases; nucleotides outside the gene matches: 6. Germline V gene sequence: CDR1 SGHRS, CDR2 YFSETQ. This CDR3 comprises 13 residues.